The clone carrying this TCR beta chain was counted many times. The data stem from a study of T cells in Graves' hyperthyroidism and ophthalmopathy. Regions amplified from RNA transcripts were the TCR beta CDR3 regions. The HTBI set primed first-round TCR CDR3 RT-PCR. Via MiXCR, TCRdb re-called the multiplex PCR reads, giving one row per CDR3 protein. The sample has about 480,000 distinct CDR3 sequences, roughly a quarter seen once. Lactation, pregnancy, other autoimmune disease or uncontrolled infection excluded patients. For the diagnoses, clinical symptoms, serum thyroxine and TRAb, thyroid ultrasound and orbital computed tomography were used. The sample consisted of blood. This clonotype was sampled from a woman between 25 and 40 years old with Graves' ophthalmopathy.

In DNA, the CDR3 is TGTGCCAGCAGTTTAGGGGTTGGTGCTGAAGCTTTCTTT. Protein sequence: CASSLGVGAEAFF. The rearrangement links TRBV28 to TRBJ1-1; D is ambiguous. Trimming stripped 2 bases from V and 6 bases from J, with 10 bases between. This CDR3 region has 13 residues. Germline V gene data show CDR1 as MDHEN and CDR2 as SYDVKM.